Listed below are T cell receptor beta chains from one sample, sequenced in a study of T cell responses to AZD1222 COVID-19 vaccine. The protocol was immunoSEQ multiplex PCR, while the TCRdb copy is restricted to in-frame clones and leaves out a portion. Of 60,000 to 80,000 clones listed, roughly 80% are singletons. The sequencing used peripheral blood, collected 28 days after the second AZD1222 dose. These receptor sequences come from an adult who received the AZD1222 COVID-19 vaccine. The CDR3 runs from the conserved cysteine through the conserved F or W. The D gene is left open where the match is weak. Expanded clones are given a class, and other clones once, few, many or no size at all.

D | J | V | size | DNA | CDR3
- | TRBJ1-2 | TRBV14 | - | TGTGCCAGCAGTCCTCAGGTTGACTATGGCTACACCTTC | CASSPQVDYGYTF
- | TRBJ2-1 | TRBV5-6 | - | TGTGCCAGCAGCTGGGGAATCGGCTACAATGAGCAGTTCTTC | CASSWGIGYNEQFF
- | TRBJ2-2 | TRBV18 | - | TGTGCCAGCTCACCGGGGGGCCCGAACACCGGGGAGCTGTTTTTT | CASSPGGPNTGELFF
TRBD2 | TRBJ2-1 | TRBV10-3 | - | TGTGCCATCAGTGGGGCTAGCGGGACTTACAATGAGCAGTTCTTC | CAISGASGTYNEQFF
- | TRBJ2-7 | TRBV28 | few | TGTGCCAGCAGTTTAACAGCTGTGTACGAGCAGTACTTC | CASSLTAVYEQYF
- | TRBJ2-7 | TRBV5-1 | - | TGCGCCAGCAGCTATTCTTTCTCCTACGAGCAGTACTTC | CASSYSFSYEQYF
- | TRBJ2-5 | TRBV10-2 | - | TGCGCCAGCAGTTTGGACGGGCACCAAGAGACCCAGTACTTC | CASSLDGHQETQYF
- | TRBJ2-1 | TRBV19 | - | TGTGCCAGTGGCGAGGGGTCCATTCGGTATGAGCAGTTCTTC | CASGEGSIRYEQFF
- | TRBJ2-5 | TRBV19 | - | TGTGCCAGTAGTATTTGGCTAGGGAACCAAGAGACCCAGTACTTC | CASSIWLGNQETQYF
- | TRBJ1-4 | TRBV9 | once | TGTGCCAGCAGCCCCCGACAGACTGAAAAACTGTTTTTT | CASSPRQTEKLFF
TRBD2 | TRBJ2-3 | TRBV4-2 | once | TGTGCCAGCAGCCCCCAGCCGGAGACTAGCGTATCAGATACGCAGTATTTT | CASSPQPETSVSDTQYF
- | TRBJ2-3 | TRBV9 | - | TGTGCCAGCAGCGCATATAGCGGAAACACAGATACGCAGTATTTT | CASSAYSGNTDTQYF
- | TRBJ1-4 | TRBV12-3/TRBV12-4 | - | TGTGCCAGCAGTTTAATGGCGCTGGGAAAACTGTTTTTT | CASSLMALGKLFF
TRBD1 | TRBJ1-3 | TRBV15 | - | TGTGCCACCAGCATGGACAGGAACTCTGGAAACACCATATATTTT | CATSMDRNSGNTIYF
TRBD2 | TRBJ2-3 | TRBV3-1/TRBV3-2 | - | TGTGCCAGCAGCTCCGGGACTAGCGAATTCACAGATACGCAGTATTTT | CASSSGTSEFTDTQYF
TRBD1 | TRBJ2-5 | TRBV28 | - | TGTGCCAGCAGTTCGGCCCCCGGTGGGACAGCCAGGGCCCAGTACTTC | CASSSAPGGTARAQYF
- | TRBJ2-5 | TRBV7-3 | few | TGTGCCAGCAGCGGGGGACTTGGAGGGGAAGGGGAGACCCAGTACTTC | CASSGGLGGEGETQYF
- | TRBJ2-5 | TRBV5-4 | - | TGTGCCAGCAGCTTGGCGGTCAGCTCGGAGACCCAGTACTTC | CASSLAVSSETQYF
- | TRBJ1-1 | TRBV7-2 | few | TGTGCCAGCAGCTTAGCGCAGAACTTGGACACTGAAGCTTTCTTT | CASSLAQNLDTEAFF
- | TRBJ2-7 | TRBV5-6 | few | TGTGCCAGCAGCCTCCTCAGGGGGGCCTACGAGCAGTACTTC | CASSLLRGAYEQYF
- | TRBJ2-7 | TRBV28 | - | TGTGCCAGCAGCCCCCATTGGGGGGCCAAGTCCTACGAGCAGTACTTC | CASSPHWGAKSYEQYF
- | TRBJ1-5 | TRBV28 | once | TGTGCCAGCAGTTTTGGGGGGCCCGATCAGCCCCAGCATTTT | CASSFGGPDQPQHF
TRBD2 | TRBJ2-2 | TRBV5-6 | - | TGTGCCAGCAGCTTACCTAGCGGGTCCACCGGGGAGCTGTTTTTT | CASSLPSGSTGELFF
- | TRBJ1-4 | TRBV6-5 | - | TGTGCCAGCGGAAGGACAGTACCGAGTAATGAAAAACTGTTTTTT | CASGRTVPSNEKLFF
TRBD2 | TRBJ2-7 | TRBV4-3 | - | TGCGCCAGCAGCCAGTTAGCGGGACGGGGCGAGCAGTACTTC | CASSQLAGRGEQYF
- | TRBJ2-7 | TRBV28 | once | TGTGCCAGCAGTTTCTTACAAAATTCCTACGAGCAGTACTTC | CASSFLQNSYEQYF
TRBD1 | TRBJ2-7 | TRBV19 | - | TGTGCCACCCGGGACAGGGAGGCCTACGAGCAGTACTTC | CATRDREAYEQYF
- | TRBJ1-1 | TRBV10-3 | - | TGTGCCATCAAACGGAACACTGAAGCTTTCTTT | CAIKRNTEAFF
- | TRBJ2-1 | TRBV6-5 | once | TGTGCCAGCAGTTATTTTCGGGGTCCTGAGCAGTTCTTC | CASSYFRGPEQFF
- | TRBJ2-7 | TRBV20-1 | - | TGCAGTGCTAGTACGGGGAGCTCCTACGAGCAGTACTTC | CSASTGSSYEQYF
TRBD1 | TRBJ2-5 | TRBV7-3 | - | TGTGCCAGCAGCAGGACAGGGGGCGCCGTCGGGGAGACCCAGTACTTC | CASSRTGGAVGETQYF
- | TRBJ1-3 | TRBV5-1 | once | TGCGCCAGCAGCCCCCAGGGATCGGTCGGAAACACCATATATTTT | CASSPQGSVGNTIYF
- | TRBJ1-6 | TRBV7-9 | - | TGTGCCAGCAGCGACGGTCCAGGGTGGGGGAATAATTCACCCCTCCACTTT | CASSDGPGWGNNSPLHF
- | TRBJ2-3 | TRBV30 | - | TGTGCCTGGAGTGTAGGGGTGGAGATCTCCCCCAAAGATACGCAGTATTTT | CAWSVGVEISPKDTQYF
- | TRBJ1-2 | TRBV15 | - | TGTGCCACCAGCAGAGATTCCTTGGACAGCTATGGCTACACCTTC | CATSRDSLDSYGYTF
- | TRBJ2-7 | TRBV28 | - | TGTGCCAGCAGTTTCAGGGGAGAGCAGTACTTC | CASSFRGEQYF
- | TRBJ2-1 | TRBV29-1 | - | TGCAGCGTTGAAGGAGGAAGCTCCTACAATGAGCAGTTCTTC | CSVEGGSSYNEQFF
TRBD2 | TRBJ2-2 | TRBV4-3 | - | TGCGCCAGCAGCCAAGAGAATAGCGGGAGCACCGGGGAGCTGTTTTTT | CASSQENSGSTGELFF
- | TRBJ2-3 | TRBV21-1 | once | TGTGCCAGCAGCGGGGGAACGCAGGGGGAAAGCACAGATACGCAGTATTTT | CASSGGTQGESTDTQYF
- | TRBJ2-1 | TRBV28 | - | TGTGCCAGCAGCCCGCGCGACAGGACTTACAATGAGCAGTTCTTC | CASSPRDRTYNEQFF
- | TRBJ2-3 | TRBV11-2 | once | TGTGCCAGCAGCATAGGAGGGGGACAGACGCAGTATTTT | CASSIGGGQTQYF
- | TRBJ2-1 | TRBV9 | - | TGTGCCAGCAGCGACCCCCCCGGGGGAGGTACAGGTGAGCAGTTCTTC | CASSDPPGGGTGEQFF
- | TRBJ1-6 | TRBV6-1 | once | TGTGCCAGCAGTGAGGGTTTGGGGCGGTATTCACCCCTCCACTTT | CASSEGLGRYSPLHF
TRBD1 | TRBJ1-3 | TRBV4-3 | - | TGCGCCAGCAGCCAGGGGACAGTCTCTGGAAACACCATATATTTT | CASSQGTVSGNTIYF
- | TRBJ2-2 | TRBV29-1 | once | TGCAGCGTTGTGGGCCTGAACACCGGGGAGCTGTTTTTT | CSVVGLNTGELFF
- | TRBJ1-4 | TRBV5-8 | - | TGTGCCAGCTGGGACGGACTAAATGAAAAACTGTTTTTT | CASWDGLNEKLFF
- | TRBJ1-5 | TRBV28 | few | TGTGCCAGCAGTTGGGGTAATCAGCCCCAGCATTTT | CASSWGNQPQHF
TRBD1 | TRBJ2-2 | TRBV7-8 | - | TGTGCCAGCAGCTTCATACCGGGACAGGGGCGAGCAACCGGGGAGCTGTTTTTT | CASSFIPGQGRATGELFF
- | TRBJ1-5 | TRBV7-8 | - | TGTGCCAGCAGCTTGACTACACCCCCAGTTAATCAGCCCCAGCATTTT | CASSLTTPPVNQPQHF
- | TRBJ2-1 | TRBV9 | once | TGTGCCAGCAGCGACGGGGGTGGTTTCTACAATGAGCAGTTCTTC | CASSDGGGFYNEQFF
TRBD1 | TRBJ2-7 | TRBV5-1 | - | TGCGCCAGCAGCTTGGACGGACAGGTCTCCTACGAGCAGTACTTC | CASSLDGQVSYEQYF
- | TRBJ2-2 | TRBV5-4 | few | TGTGCCAGCAGGCGCGGGGAGAACACCGGGGAGCTGTTTTTT | CASRRGENTGELFF
TRBD1 | TRBJ2-3 | TRBV19 | - | TGTGCCAGTATGGACAGGGTCACAGATACGCAGTATTTT | CASMDRVTDTQYF
- | TRBJ1-1 | TRBV14 | - | TGTGCCAGCAGCCAAGATCTCAGGGTCCCCCGGGCTTTCTTT | CASSQDLRVPRAFF